A selection of T cell receptor beta chains follows, all from one sample in a study of T-cell reconstitution after alpha-beta-depleted transplantation in children. TCRdb analysed the PCR reads with MiXCR anew, one entry per CDR3 protein. Of over 85,000 distinct CDR3 sequences in the sample, 6% are singletons; the top ten hold 5.5% to 6.5%. The material sequenced was PBMCs, mostly from graft donor cells, taken 60 days after TCRalphabeta/CD19-depleted stem cell transplant. The receptors come from a female patient aged 2-15 years who had a stem cell transplant for Fanconi anemia, so the T cells may come from the graft donor. The CDR3 runs from the conserved cysteine through the conserved F or W. The D gene is left open where the match is weak. Clone sizes are given selectively: once, few, many, or a class where the clone is expanded.

cdr3_aa cdr3_nt clone_size v_call d_call j_call
CSAIDTGGAANYGYTF TGCAGTGCTATCGATACAGGGGGCGCGGCTAACTATGGCTACACCTTC few TRBV20-1 TRBD1 TRBJ1-2
CASSTTVSDTQYF TGTGCCAGCAGCACGACTGTCTCAGATACGCAGTATTTT NA TRBV7-9 NA TRBJ2-3
CASSWGSGANVLTF TGTGCCAGCAGCTGGGGATCTGGGGCCAACGTCCTGACTTTC many TRBV11-2 NA TRBJ2-6
CASSEDFDSSYNSPLHF TGTGCCAGCAGTGAAGACTTCGACAGCTCCTATAATTCACCCCTCCACTTT NA TRBV6-1 NA TRBJ1-6
CASSPQYTYNEQFF TGTGCCAGCAGCCCCCAGTATACCTACAATGAGCAGTTCTTC many TRBV7-2 NA TRBJ2-1
CASSYGEMAYEQYF TGTGCCAGCAGTTATGGGGAGATGGCCTACGAGCAGTACTTC many TRBV6-5 NA TRBJ2-7
CSAILGLAGTDTQYF TGCAGTGCTATACTCGGACTAGCGGGCACAGATACGCAGTATTTT few TRBV20-1 TRBD2 TRBJ2-3
CASSLSRDNEQFF TGTGCCAGCAGCTTAAGCAGGGACAATGAGCAGTTCTTC many TRBV7-3 NA TRBJ2-1
CSVTGNYGYTF TGCAGCGTTACAGGGAACTATGGCTACACCTTC few TRBV29-1 NA TRBJ1-2
CASSLEDSGANVLTF TGTGCCAGCAGCTTGGAGGACTCTGGGGCCAACGTCCTGACTTTC few TRBV5-6 NA TRBJ2-6
CASSFRTGHEQYF TGTGCCAGCAGCTTTAGGACAGGGCACGAGCAGTACTTC NA TRBV7-2 TRBD1 TRBJ2-7
CASTGTGAFTDTQYF TGTGCCAGCACCGGGACAGGGGCCTTCACAGATACGCAGTATTTT many TRBV28 TRBD1 TRBJ2-3
CASSLRGYEQFF TGTGCCAGCAGTTTAAGGGGCTATGAGCAGTTCTTC NA TRBV27 NA TRBJ2-1
CASSFTGLAGAFTDTQYF TGTGCCAGCAGTTTCACGGGTCTAGCGGGGGCCTTCACAGATACGCAGTATTTT many TRBV28 TRBD2 TRBJ2-3
CASSRTGALSGGLLLTDTQYF TGTGCCAGCAGCCGTACAGGCGCATTGAGCGGGGGCCTACTTCTCACAGATACGCAGTATTTT few TRBV13 TRBD2 TRBJ2-3
CAISGQGSYGYTF TGTGCCATCAGTGGACAGGGGAGCTATGGCTACACCTTC many TRBV10-3 TRBD1 TRBJ1-2
CASSSGQGAADTQYF TGTGCCAGCAGTTCTGGACAGGGGGCCGCAGATACGCAGTATTTT many TRBV12-3/TRBV12-4 TRBD1 TRBJ2-3
CASSETGLNTGELFF TGTGCCAGCAGTGAGACTGGACTCAACACCGGGGAGCTGTTTTTT many TRBV2 NA TRBJ2-2
CAIKAGVGKQYF TGTGCCATCAAGGCAGGGGTGGGAAAGCAGTACTTC many TRBV10-3 NA TRBJ2-7
CASRGTGDYGYTF TGTGCCAGCAGGGGGACAGGGGACTATGGCTACACCTTC many TRBV2 TRBD1 TRBJ1-2
CSVRPTILDTEAFF TGCAGCGTTCGGCCCACCATCTTGGACACTGAAGCTTTCTTT NA TRBV29-1 NA TRBJ1-1
CSVKPHGAGGGTGELFF TGCAGCGTCAAACCCCATGGTGCGGGAGGCGGCACCGGGGAGCTGTTTTTT many TRBV29-1 TRBD2 TRBJ2-2
CASSPTTGGYGYTF TGTGCCAGCTCACCCACGACAGGGGGCTATGGCTACACCTTC NA TRBV18 TRBD1 TRBJ1-2
CASSPGQWGGIYLGYEQYF TGTGCCAGCAGCCCCGGACAGTGGGGGGGGATTTACCTGGGCTACGAGCAGTACTTC many TRBV11-2 NA TRBJ2-7